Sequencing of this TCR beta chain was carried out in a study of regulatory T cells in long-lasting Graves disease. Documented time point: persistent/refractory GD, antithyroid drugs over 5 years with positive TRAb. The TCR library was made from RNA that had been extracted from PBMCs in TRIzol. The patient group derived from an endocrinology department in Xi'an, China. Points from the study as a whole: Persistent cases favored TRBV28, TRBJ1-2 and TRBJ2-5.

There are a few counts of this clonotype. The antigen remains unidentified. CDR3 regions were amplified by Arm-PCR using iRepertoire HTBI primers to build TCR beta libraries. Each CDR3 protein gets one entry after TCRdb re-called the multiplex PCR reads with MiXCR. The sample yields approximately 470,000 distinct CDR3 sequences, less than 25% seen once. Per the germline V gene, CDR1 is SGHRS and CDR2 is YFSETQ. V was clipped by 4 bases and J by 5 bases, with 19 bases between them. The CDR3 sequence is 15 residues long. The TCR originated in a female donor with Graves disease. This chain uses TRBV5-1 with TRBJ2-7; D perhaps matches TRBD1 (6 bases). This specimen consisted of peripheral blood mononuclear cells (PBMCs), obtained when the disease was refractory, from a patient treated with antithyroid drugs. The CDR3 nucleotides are TGCGCCAGCAGCCGGGGCAGGGGTGGGATCAACGAGCAGTACTTC. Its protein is CASSRGRGGINEQYF.